The TCR beta chain described here comes from a study of tumor-infiltrating lymphocytes in glioblastoma multiforme. This CDR3 has 11 amino acids. V was shortened by 7 bases and J by 3 bases, with 8 bases between the two germline ends. The germline CDR1 and CDR2 sequences are SQVTM and ANQGSEA. In regard to this clonotype: Its matching antigen is unknown.

Study-level findings and limits: Unequal TCR RNA per T cell might skew measured clone sizes. Only one glioblastoma patient had TCR and mutation analysis. Functional subtype sorting of these T cells was not performed.

Three nested ARM-PCR rounds with V-beta and C-beta primers built TCRB libraries. Input was approximately 0.5 ug total RNA, reverse-transcribed with a C-beta primer. TCRdb passed the multiplex PCR reads through MiXCR, listing each CDR3 protein once. The sample holds over 10,000 distinct CDR3 sequences; 64% are singletons and the top ten take around 33%. This chain links TRBV29-1 with TRBJ2-3, with D hard to call. The source of this sequence is a male donor with glioblastoma. Sequenced input: brain tumor tissue. In DNA form, the CDR3 reads TGCAGCGCCGATTTTACAGATACGCAGTATTTT. This encodes CSADFTDTQYF.